The next 31 T cell receptor beta chains were all read from a single sample in a study of cytomegalovirus exposure and HLA in healthy donors. PCR involved 60 Vbeta and 13 Jbeta primers. TCRdb's copy holds only in-frame clones and misses some; the assay was immunoSEQ multiplex PCR. The sample includes 58,000 or so clones, roughly 74% of them seen just once. The sequenced material came from PBMCs. All receptors derive from a woman aged 35 to 49 in good health and CMV-seropositive.

V usage is TRBV9 and J usage is TRBJ2-3; TRBD2 aligns across 14 bases. V dropped 4 bases and J dropped 5; count of bases not matched to a gene: 9. This CDR3 region has 17 residues. Germline values: CDR1 SGDLS, CDR2 YYNGEE. This chain's CDR3 is CASSFSYGTSGGDTQYF. CDR3 sequence (DNA): TGTGCCAGCAGCTTTTCATATGGGACTAGCGGGGGAGATACGCAGTATTTT. Full variable domain (remainder filled in from reference TRBV9 and TRBJ2-3): DSGVTQTPKHLITATGQRVTLRCSPRSGDLSVYWYQQSLDQGLQFLIQYYNGEERAKGNILERFSAQQFPDLHSELNLSSLELGDSALYFCASSFSYGTSGGDTQYFGPGTRLTVL.

V usage is TRBV7-2 and J usage is TRBJ2-5, with 8 bases that match TRBD2. The J call may be mistaken, given a closer DNA end match to TRBJ2-7. The CDR3 runs 16 residues. Germline values: CDR1 SGHTA, CDR2 FQGNSA. CDR3 residues: CASSLVTAGAVYEQYF. Here the CDR3 DNA reads TGTGCCAGCAGCTTAGTAACAGCGGGGGCCGTCTACGAGCAGTACTTC.

The chain is built from TRBV11-2 and TRBJ1-2; TRBD1 agrees at 8 bases. Germline CDR1 reads SGHAT; CDR2 reads FQNNGV. V was pared by 0 bases and J by 5 bases, with 8 bases of the junction left unmatched. This CDR3 comprises 16 residues. The CDR3 here is CASSLDGGTGAYGYTF. The CDR3 DNA sequence: TGTGCCAGCAGCTTAGATGGGGGGACAGGCGCTTATGGCTACACCTTC.

The chain links TRBV11-2 to TRBJ2-2; weak D call: TRBD2 (6 bases). V dropped 3 bases and J dropped 4 bases, with 9 bases sitting between them. This CDR3 has 14 amino acids. Germline V gives CDR1 SGHAT, CDR2 FQNNGV. The DNA of the CDR3 is TGTGCCAGCAGCTTCGGGGGAATCACCGGGGAGCTGTTTTTT. Amino acid sequence: CASSFGGITGELFF. The whole variable domain, remainder taken from reference TRBV11-2 and TRBJ2-2, is EAGVAQSPRYKIIEKRQSVAFWCNPISGHATLYWYQQILGQGPKLLIQFQNNGVVDDSQLPKDRFSAERLKGVDSTLKIQPAKLEDSAVYLCASSFGGITGELFFGEGSRLTVL.

J is TRBJ1-4 and V is TRBV30; 8 bases match TRBD1. Germline CDR1 and CDR2: GTSNPN and SVGIG (reference sequence). The CDR3 is 14 residues long. The ends lost 5 bases at V and 7 bases at J; junction bases unmatched: 9. CDR3 amino acids: CAWASGGIIEKLFF. The CDR3 DNA reads as TGTGCCTGGGCATCAGGGGGCATTATTGAAAAACTGTTTTTT.

This clone was seen just once. The J gene is TRBJ2-3, the V gene TRBV11-2; D perhaps matches TRBD2 (6 bases). Germline V gene lookup returns CDR1 SGHAT and CDR2 FQNNGV. V lost 7 bases, J lost 4 bases, and 15 bases lay in between. The CDR3 sequence is 14 residues long. This CDR3 reads CASKVSPGADTQYF. The DNA for the CDR3 is TGTGCCAGCAAGGTCAGTCCGGGAGCAGATACGCAGTATTTT.

Worth noting for this clone: A far larger clone is one nucleotide away, so this likely arose from a read error. The chain combines TRBV7-8 with TRBJ2-3, with D possibly TRBD2 on 5 matching bases. The CDR3 consists of 12 residues. V was cut by 8 bases and J by 6 bases, with 12 bases left in between. From germline, CDR1 is SGHVS and CDR2 FQNEAQ. The CDR3 reads CASRRGLDTQYF. For the CDR3, the DNA is TGTGCCAGCCGGAGAGGGTTGGATACGCAGTATTTT.

This clone turned up a few times. The chain carries TRBV19 and TRBJ1-5; D possibly corresponds to TRBD1 (5 bases). Per the germline V gene, CDR1 is LNHDA and CDR2 is SQIVND (reference sequence). This CDR3 is 15 amino acids long. Trimming pared 1 base from V and 6 bases from J, leaving 13 bases between. The CDR3 protein is CASSIGRREGQPQHF. CDR3 nucleotide sequence: TGTGCCAGTAGTATAGGTCGCAGGGAGGGTCAGCCCCAGCATTTT. The complete variable domain, with remaining parts taken from reference TRBV19 and TRBJ1-5, reads DGGITQSPKYLFRKEGQNVTLSCEQNLNHDAMYWYRQDPGQGLRLIYYSQIVNDFQKGDIAEGYSVSREKKESFPLTVTSAQKNPTAFYLCASSIGRREGQPQHFGDGTRLSIL.

A few counts support this clone. The rearrangement uses TRBV29-1 and TRBJ1-1; TRBD1 might be the D (5 bases). V was shortened by 5 bases and J by 0 bases, with 10 bases between the two germline ends. Germline values: CDR1 SQVTM, CDR2 ANQGSEA. CDR3 size: 13 residues. This chain's CDR3 is CSVQGFVNTEAFF. DNA for the CDR3: TGCAGCGTTCAGGGATTCGTGAACACTGAAGCTTTCTTT.

The J gene is TRBJ1-1, the V gene TRBV5-4; D gene ambiguous. The germline CDR1 and CDR2 sequences are SGHNT and YYREEE (reference sequence). This CDR3 region has 11 residues. V lost 3 bases and J 5 bases, leaving 5 bases between the germline ends. This chain's CDR3 is CASSSQTEAFF. The CDR3 region has the DNA TGTGCCAGCAGCTCGCAGACTGAAGCTTTCTTT.

This sequence joins TRBV5-1 and TRBJ2-2; 8 positions agree with TRBD2. The CDR3 length is 14 residues. The junction had 7 bases not matched to a gene; V was cut back by 4 bases and J by 8 bases. Per the germline V gene, CDR1 is SGHRS and CDR2 is YFSETQ. The CDR3 DNA sequence: TGCGCCAGCAGCCTGGGACTAGAGAAGGGGGAGCTGTTTTTT. The encoded protein is CASSLGLEKGELFF.

This sequence joins TRBV19 and TRBJ2-4, with a tentative D call TRBD1 (7 bases). Germline CDR1 and CDR2: LNHDA and SQIVND (reference sequence). This CDR3 comprises 15 residues. V shed 7 bases and J shed 4 bases, with 17 bases lying between them. CDR3 nucleotides: TGTGCCAGTACCCCAGGGGGGCCACTGAAAAACATTCAGTACTTC. This gives the protein CASTPGGPLKNIQYF.

The sample holds a few counts of this clone. The V call is TRBV5-4, the J call TRBJ2-2; TRBD2 aligns across 14 bases. Germline values: CDR1 SGHNT, CDR2 YYREEE (reference sequence). Trimming removed 4 bases from V and 7 bases from J; junction bases left unmatched: 12. The CDR3 is 18 amino acids. CDR3: CASSPTSGGAGSSGELFF. The CDR3 DNA reads as TGTGCCAGCAGCCCGACTAGCGGGGGGGCCGGGAGTAGCGGGGAGCTGTTTTTT.

The chain has TRBV5-1 and TRBJ1-2, with a weak D call TRBD1 (6 bases). In germline, CDR1 is SGHRS, CDR2 YFSETQ. The CDR3 extends over 13 amino acids. The V gene lost 5 bases and the J gene lost 8 bases, with 16 bases spanning the gap. The CDR3 sequence: CASSGAGARGYTF. The CDR3 DNA reads TGCGCCAGCAGTGGTGCGGGGGCGCGGGGCTACACCTTC. Complete variable domain (other parts from reference TRBV5-1 and TRBJ1-2): KAGVTQTPRYLIKTRGQQVTLSCSPISGHRSVSWYQQTPGQGLQFLFEYFSETQRNKGNFPGRFSGRQFSNSRSEMNVSTLELGDSALYLCASSGAGARGYTFGSGTRLTVV.

The rearrangement uses TRBV29-1 and TRBJ1-4, with TRBD1 as a possible D gene (5 bases). CDR1 SQVTM and CDR2 ANQGSEA come from the germline V gene. Trimming took off 6 bases at V and 10 bases at J, with 15 bases between the two ends. This CDR3 is built from 12 residues. CDR3 residues: CSVAQGRGKLFF. The CDR3 coding sequence is TGCAGCGTGGCCCAGGGAAGGGGAAAACTGTTTTTT.

This rearrangement joins TRBV18 to TRBJ2-1, with 7 bases fitting TRBD2. V lost 3 bases and J lost 5; bases outside the gene matches: 4. This CDR3 is built from 14 residues. CDR1 is KGHSH, CDR2 LQKENI, per germline. CDR3 DNA sequence: TGTGCCAGCTCACCCGGGACTACAAACAATGAGCAGTTCTTC. Its translation is CASSPGTTNNEQFF.

This chain joins TRBV19 and TRBJ2-2; the match to TRBD1 covers 7 bases. J was trimmed by 3 bases and V by 5 bases; bases with no gene match: 9. The germline V gene encodes CDR1 LNHDA and CDR2 SQIVND (reference sequence). This CDR3 has 16 amino acids. The CDR3 is CASSRGKGAYTGELFF. CDR3 DNA: TGTGCCAGTAGTCGGGGAAAGGGGGCCTACACCGGGGAGCTGTTTTTT.

J is TRBJ1-1 and V is TRBV4-1, with a possible D match to TRBD1 (6 bases). The CDR3 is 16 residues long. Trimming pared 4 bases from V and 5 bases from J, leaving 20 bases between. Germline-derived CDR1 and CDR2 are MGHRA and YSYEKL. CDR3 amino acids: CASSRLGGAIGTEAFF. DNA for the CDR3: TGCGCCAGCAGCCGCCTGGGGGGGGCAATTGGAACTGAAGCTTTCTTT.

The J gene is TRBJ1-2, the V gene TRBV30, with TRBD1 matching 10 bases. V shed 0 bases and J 2 bases; nucleotides not matched to a gene: 0. The length of the CDR3 is 14 residues. The germline V gene has CDR1 GTSNPN and CDR2 SVGIG (reference sequence). The CDR3 is CAWSVGQGNYGYTF. The CDR3 region has the DNA TGTGCCTGGAGTGTGGGACAGGGGAACTATGGCTACACCTTC. The whole variable domain, remainder taken from reference TRBV30 and TRBJ1-2, is SQTIHQWPATLVQPVGSPLSLECTVEGTSNPNLYWYRQAAGRGLQLLFYSVGIGQISSEVPQNLSASRPQDRQFILSSKKLLLSDSGFYLCAWSVGQGNYGYTFGSGTRLTVV.

This clone has more than one count but fewer than ten. V gene TRBV27 combines with J gene TRBJ2-2; TRBD2 aligns across 9 bases. The V segment lost 5 bases and the J segment 2 bases; nucleotides outside the gene matches: 9. The CDR3 contains 17 residues. The germline V gene encodes CDR1 MNHEY and CDR2 SMNVEV (reference sequence). The CDR3: CASSRHPTSGNTGELFF. The CDR3 DNA is TGTGCCAGCAGTCGCCACCCGACTAGCGGTAACACCGGGGAGCTGTTTTTT.

This clone has a handful of counts. This chain joins TRBV14 and TRBJ2-2, with D perhaps matching TRBD1 (5 bases). This CDR3 region has 15 residues. Trimming removed 4 bases from V and 1 base from J, with 10 bases in between. The germline V gene encodes CDR1 SGHDN and CDR2 FVKESK. CDR3 DNA: TGTGCCAGCAGCCTAAACACAGGGAACACCGGGGAGCTGTTTTTT. Amino acid sequence: CASSLNTGNTGELFF. Based on the CDR3 plus reference TRBV14 and TRBJ2-2, the full variable domain is EAGVTQFPSHSVIEKGQTVTLRCDPISGHDNLYWYRRVMGKEIKFLLHFVKESKQDESGMPNNRFLAERTGGTYSTLKVQPAELEDSGVYFCASSLNTGNTGELFFGEGSRLTVL.

The genes are TRBV25-1 and TRBJ1-1, with a possible D match to TRBD1 (5 bases). The CDR3 spans 15 residues. Trimming removed 4 bases at V and 0 bases at J, with 12 bases between. Germline V gives CDR1 MGHDK, CDR2 SYGVNS. CDR3 nucleotide sequence: TGTGCCAGCAGTGTCGGGACGGGGGTGAACACTGAAGCTTTCTTT. Residues: CASSVGTGVNTEAFF.

J is TRBJ2-3 and V is TRBV25-1; D remains ambiguous. The CDR3 consists of 15 residues. V shed 6 bases and J shed 1 base, with 14 bases lying between them. The germline V gene has CDR1 MGHDK and CDR2 SYGVNS. CDR3 protein: CASRSAEQRTDTQYF. In DNA, the CDR3 is TGTGCCAGCAGATCCGCCGAACAGCGCACAGATACGCAGTATTTT.

This CDR3 is CAWRRSTGTYEQYF. The CDR3 DNA reads as TGTGCCTGGAGGCGCTCGACAGGCACCTACGAGCAGTACTTC. The chain couples TRBV30 to TRBJ2-7; possibly TRBD1 for D (6 bases). V shed 3 bases and J shed 2 bases, with 14 bases lying between them. This CDR3 is 14 amino acids long. CDR1 and CDR2 (germline): GTSNPN, SVGIG (reference sequence).

The chain combines TRBV18 with TRBJ2-1, with TRBD2 matching over 7 bases. Germline V gives CDR1 KGHSH, CDR2 LQKENI. This CDR3 has 14 residues. V lost 3 bases and J lost 13; bases outside the gene matches: 12. The CDR3 DNA sequence: TGTGCCAGCTCACCTGGGGGGAGGGCACAGTACCAGTTCTTC. Its protein is CASSPGGRAQYQFF.

The V call is TRBV6-1, the J call TRBJ2-3, with TRBD2 matching over 9 bases. Germline lookup yields CDR1 MNHNS and CDR2 SASEGT. CDR3 length equals 15 residues. V lost 2 bases to trimming and J lost 6 bases; unmatched junction nucleotides: 6. CDR3 coding DNA: TGTGCCAGCAGTGAACGTAGCGGGGGTGGGGATACGCAGTATTTT. This gives the protein CASSERSGGGDTQYF.

The V call is TRBV5-6, the J call TRBJ2-3; TRBD1 matches 9 bases. V was clipped by 1 base and J by 3 bases; unmatched bases: 6. The germline V gene encodes CDR1 SGHDT and CDR2 YYEEEE. CDR3 length: 16 amino acids. Here the CDR3 reads CASSLTGGPATDTQYF. CDR3 in DNA: TGTGCCAGCAGCTTGACAGGGGGCCCTGCTACAGATACGCAGTATTTT.

The chain has TRBV5-1 and TRBJ2-2, with D uncertain. The CDR3 runs to 14 residues. Looked up from germline, CDR1 is SGHRS and CDR2 is YFSETQ. Deletions cut 3 bases from V and 0 bases from J, with 6 bases between. CDR3 DNA: TGCGCCAGCAGCTCCCTAGCGAACACCGGGGAGCTGTTTTTT. It yields the protein CASSSLANTGELFF. Combining the CDR3 with reference TRBV5-1 and TRBJ2-2 gives the whole variable domain KAGVTQTPRYLIKTRGQQVTLSCSPISGHRSVSWYQQTPGQGLQFLFEYFSETQRNKGNFPGRFSGRQFSNSRSEMNVSTLELGDSALYLCASSSLANTGELFFGEGSRLTVL.

This clone was detected only once. The chain combines TRBV10-3 with TRBJ2-7; 10 nucleotides match TRBD1. V was clipped by 0 bases and J by 6 bases; unmatched bases: 5. This CDR3 spans 15 amino acids. The germline V gene encodes CDR1 ENHRY and CDR2 SYGVKD. The CDR3 coding sequence is TGTGCCATCAGTGAGTCGCAGGGACAGGGGTCCGAGCAGTACTTC. It yields the protein CAISESQGQGSEQYF.

V is TRBV10-3 and J is TRBJ1-5; D might be TRBD1 (5 bases). Looked up from germline, CDR1 is ENHRY and CDR2 is SYGVKD. V gave up 3 bases and J gave up 3 bases, with 12 bases separating them. This CDR3 has 15 residues. CDR3 amino acids: CAISEGAGNNQPQHF. CDR3 DNA: TGTGCCATCAGTGAAGGGGCGGGGAACAATCAGCCCCAGCATTTT.

This clone was observed a single time. This rearrangement joins TRBV19 to TRBJ1-4, with 8 bases lining up with TRBD1. The CDR3 spans 13 residues. The germline CDR1 and CDR2 sequences are LNHDA and SQIVND (reference sequence). V was pared by 8 bases and J by 7 bases, with 6 bases of the junction left unmatched. CDR3 residues: CASGPDRGEKLFF. The CDR3 DNA follows: TGTGCCAGTGGCCCCGACAGGGGTGAAAAACTGTTTTTT.